This T cell receptor beta chain was sequenced during a study of T cell responses to AZD1222 COVID-19 vaccine. General study results and limits: Among spike-specific TCRs, nearly half reportedly target unmutated variant regions. Donors were chiefly white British, with a greater number of females, and clonal diversity was perhaps underestimated.

The CDR3 is made up of 17 amino acids. Deletions cut 3 bases from V and 1 base from J, with 18 bases between. As concerns this clone: Its antigen remains unknown.

Second-dose intervals near 4 or 12 weeks were combined. The data were produced by immunoSEQ multiplex PCR, yet TCRdb's version contains in-frame clones alone and is incomplete. The sample has about 150,000 clones, 90% seen once. The material was peripheral blood, obtained 28 days after the second AZD1222 dose. This TCR was sampled from an adult who received the AZD1222 COVID-19 vaccine. The chain employs TRBV23-1 and TRBJ1-2; D remains ambiguous. TRBV23-1 is reported as an ORF; its role is uncertain. As DNA, the CDR3 is TGCGCCAGCAGTCAGACGAAAGTCACGGGTTGTAACTATGGCTACACCTTC. Translating gives CASSQTKVTGCNYGYTF.